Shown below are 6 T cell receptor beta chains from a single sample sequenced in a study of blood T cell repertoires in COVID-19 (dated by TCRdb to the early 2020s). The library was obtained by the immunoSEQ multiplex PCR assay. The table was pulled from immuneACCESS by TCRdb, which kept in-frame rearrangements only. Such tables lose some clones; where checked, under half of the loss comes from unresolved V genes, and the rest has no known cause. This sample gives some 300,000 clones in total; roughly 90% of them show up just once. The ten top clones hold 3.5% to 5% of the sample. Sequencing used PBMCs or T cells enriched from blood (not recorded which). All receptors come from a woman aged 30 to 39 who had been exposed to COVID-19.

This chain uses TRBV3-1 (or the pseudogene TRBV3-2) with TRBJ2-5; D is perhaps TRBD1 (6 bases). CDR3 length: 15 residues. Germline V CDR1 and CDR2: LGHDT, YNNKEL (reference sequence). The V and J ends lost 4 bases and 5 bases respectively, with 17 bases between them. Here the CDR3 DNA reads TGTGCCAGCAGCCCCCGGGACACGACACGGGAGACCCAGTACTTC. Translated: CASSPRDTTRETQYF.

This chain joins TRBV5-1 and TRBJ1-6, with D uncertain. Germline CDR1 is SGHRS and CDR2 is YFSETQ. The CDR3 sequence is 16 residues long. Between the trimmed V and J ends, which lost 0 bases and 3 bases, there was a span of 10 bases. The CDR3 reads CASSLGGYDYNSPLHF. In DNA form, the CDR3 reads TGCGCCAGCAGCTTGGGAGGTTATGACTATAATTCACCCCTCCACTTT.

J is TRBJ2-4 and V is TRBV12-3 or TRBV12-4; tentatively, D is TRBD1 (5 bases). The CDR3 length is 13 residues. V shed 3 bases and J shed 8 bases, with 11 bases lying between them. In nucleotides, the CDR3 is TGTGCCAGCAGTTTCCAGGGCGTGGACATTCAGTACTTC. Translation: CASSFQGVDIQYF.

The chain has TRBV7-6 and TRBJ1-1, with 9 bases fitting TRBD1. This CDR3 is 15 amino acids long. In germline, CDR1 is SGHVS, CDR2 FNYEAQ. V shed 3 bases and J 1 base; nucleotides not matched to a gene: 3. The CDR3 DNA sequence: TGTGCCAGCAGCTTCGGACAGGGGTCGAACACTGAAGCTTTCTTT. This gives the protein CASSFGQGSNTEAFF.

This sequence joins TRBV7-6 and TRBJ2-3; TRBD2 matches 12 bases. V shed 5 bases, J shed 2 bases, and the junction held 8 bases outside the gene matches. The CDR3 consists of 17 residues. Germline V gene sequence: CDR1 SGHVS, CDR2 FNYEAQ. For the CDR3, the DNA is TGTGCCAGCAGCCTTAGACTAGCGGGGGATTTCACAGATACGCAGTATTTT. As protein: CASSLRLAGDFTDTQYF.

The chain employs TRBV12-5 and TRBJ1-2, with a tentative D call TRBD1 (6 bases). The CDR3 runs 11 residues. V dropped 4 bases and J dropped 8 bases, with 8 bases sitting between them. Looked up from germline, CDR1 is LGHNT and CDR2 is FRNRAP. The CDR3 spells CASGWGHGYTF. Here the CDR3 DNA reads TGTGCTAGTGGTTGGGGACACGGCTACACCTTC.